Each of the 27 T cell receptor beta chains below was sequenced from the same sample in a study of T-cell reconstitution after alpha-beta-depleted transplantation in children. Preparation of the TCRbeta library involved a method that used unique molecular identifiers. TCRdb recomputed calls from the PCR reads with MiXCR, one row per CDR3 protein. The sample holds roughly 310,000 distinct CDR3 sequences, around 25% seen once. Sequenced material: PBMCs, mostly from graft donor cells, taken 180 days after TCRalphabeta/CD19-depleted stem cell transplant. The receptors come from a male patient younger than 18 who had a stem cell transplant for acute lymphoblastic leukemia, so the T cells may come from the graft donor.

This chain uses TRBV7-2 with TRBJ2-7; the match to TRBD1 covers 8 bases. Trimming at V came to 5 bases and at J to 5 bases, leaving 8 bases not matched to a gene. The V gene's germline CDR1 is SGHTA and CDR2 FQGNSA. The CDR3 covers 14 residues. The CDR3 sequence: CASSVDRAPNEQYF. The CDR3 nucleotides are TGTGCCAGCAGCGTGGACAGGGCCCCCAACGAGCAGTACTTC.

A remark on this clonotype: The junction departs from germline at one end; a sequencing error may be responsible. The gene calls are TRBV7-3 and TRBJ2-5; TRBD2 matches at 7 bases. Germline V lookup: CDR1 SGHTA, CDR2 FQGTGA. CDR3 length: 14 amino acids. The CDR3 spells CASSPLGLAETQHF. The CDR3 DNA sequence: TGTGCCAGCAGCCCCCTAGGGCTAGCGGAGACCCAGCACTTC.

Only a few counts were recorded for this clonotype. V gene TRBV5-1 combines with J gene TRBJ2-7; D is perhaps TRBD1 (6 bases). CDR1 and CDR2 from the germline V gene are SGHRS and YFSETQ. Trimming took off 5 bases at V and 6 bases at J, with 12 bases between the two ends. The length of the CDR3 is 12 residues. CDR3: CASRYGTSEQYF. CDR3 in DNA: TGCGCCAGCAGATATGGGACAAGCGAGCAGTACTTC.

V usage is TRBV3-1 and J usage is TRBJ2-2, with D perhaps TRBD1 (6 bases). The germline gives CDR1 LGHDT, CDR2 YNNKEL (reference sequence). CDR3 length: 22 amino acids. V was shortened by 1 base and J by 6 bases, with 33 bases between the two germline ends. The CDR3 spells CASSQGFSRYPLKGGTAGELFF. The CDR3 DNA sequence: TGTGCCAGCAGCCAAGGATTTTCCCGTTATCCCCTCAAAGGGGGAACTGCCGGGGAGCTGTTTTTT.

This clonotype occurred a few times. This chain links TRBV6-1 with TRBJ1-4; no clear D gene. CDR1 MNHNS and CDR2 SASEGT come from the germline V gene. This CDR3 is 13 amino acids long. V was trimmed by 5 bases and J by 4 bases, leaving 8 bases between them. CDR3 in DNA: TGTGCCAGCAGTCTGGTCCTTAATGAAAAACTGTTTTTT. This sequence encodes CASSLVLNEKLFF.

This clonotype has more than one count but fewer than ten. This rearrangement joins TRBV2 to TRBJ2-4; possible D gene TRBD1, 6 bases. Germline values: CDR1 SNHLY, CDR2 FYNNEI. Trimming stripped 4 bases from V and 1 base from J, with 17 bases between. The CDR3 runs to 17 residues. CDR3 nucleotide sequence: TGTGCCAGCAGTGGGGGGCCCATAGGGAACGCCAAAAACATTCAGTACTTC. This translates into CASSGGPIGNAKNIQYF.

The rearrangement uses TRBV7-2 and TRBJ1-6; D is perhaps TRBD1 (5 bases). The CDR3 runs 14 residues. In germline, CDR1 is SGHTA, CDR2 FQGNSA. V was pared by 1 base and J by 7 bases, with 8 bases between. CDR3 DNA: TGTGCCAGCAGCTTAGGGGGGATAAATTCACCCCTCCACTTT. It encodes CASSLGGINSPLHF.

In its sample, this clonotype was seen a few times. The chain links TRBV20-1 to TRBJ2-3; D unresolved. Trimming shortened V by 2 bases and J by 1 base, and 10 bases separated the two germline ends. The CDR3 runs 14 residues. CDR1 and CDR2 (germline): DFQATT, SNEGSKA (reference sequence). The CDR3 nucleotides read TGCAGTGCTAGAATGACGCGGCGCACAGATACGCAGTATTTT. Its translation is CSARMTRRTDTQYF.

This clonotype turned up a few times. This chain links TRBV7-3 with TRBJ2-1, with D tentatively TRBD1 (7 bases). V was clipped by 1 base and J by 1 base, with 20 bases between them. Germline CDR1 SGHTA, CDR2 FQGTGA. The CDR3 covers 19 residues. As DNA, the CDR3 is TGTGCCAGCAGCTTAAACCCCCCGGGCAGGGGGGTTTCCTACAATGAGCAGTTCTTC. It is translated as CASSLNPPGRGVSYNEQFF.

This chain connects TRBV7-9 to TRBJ1-2; 8 nucleotides line up with TRBD1. The CDR3 has 15 amino acids. The germline CDR1 and CDR2 sequences are SEHNR and FQNEAQ (reference sequence). The trim removed 2 bases at V and 4 bases at J, leaving 6 bases unmatched. CDR3 amino acids: CASSLTNTGGYGYTF. In nucleotides, the CDR3 is TGTGCCAGCAGCTTAACTAACACAGGGGGCTATGGCTACACCTTC.

This clonotype was counted ten times or more. V and J are TRBV7-8 and TRBJ2-7, with TRBD1 identical over 9 bases. Germline trimming cut 5 bases from V and 7 bases from J; bases unmatched to any gene: 9. CDR1 and CDR2 from the germline V gene are SGHVS and FQNEAQ. The CDR3 is 14 residues long. The CDR3 DNA reads TGTGCCAGCAGCCCCTGGGACAGGGCTGAAGAGCAGTACTTC. The encoded protein is CASSPWDRAEEQYF.

The table lists this clonotype with a few counts. The rearrangement joins TRBV5-1 to TRBJ2-1; tentative D call: TRBD2 (6 bases). The length of the CDR3 is 14 residues. V was pared by 5 bases and J by 5 bases, with 14 bases between. CDR1 and CDR2 (germline): SGHRS, YFSETQ. The CDR3 protein is CASRGSAGNNEQFF. The CDR3 region has the DNA TGCGCCAGCAGGGGGTCGGCGGGGAACAATGAGCAGTTCTTC.

V gene TRBV11-2 combines with J gene TRBJ2-7; 9 bases are a match to TRBD2. The CDR3 contains 17 residues. The V segment lost 5 bases and the J segment 7 bases; nucleotides outside the gene matches: 18. The V gene's germline CDR1 is SGHAT and CDR2 FQNNGV. The DNA for the CDR3 is TGTGCCAGCAGCCCCGGATTAGCGGGAGCTTTTACCCGGGAGCAGTACTTC. This translates into CASSPGLAGAFTREQYF.

This chain joins TRBV7-9 and TRBJ2-3, with D possibly called TRBD1 or TRBD2 (5 bases each). The CDR3 spans 16 residues. Trimming shortened V by 1 base and J by 6 bases, and 17 bases separated the two germline ends. Germline CDR1 SEHNR, CDR2 FQNEAQ (reference sequence). CDR3 amino acids: CASSLGGGHLSDTQYF. CDR3 nucleotides: TGTGCCAGCAGCTTAGGAGGAGGACACCTCTCGGATACGCAGTATTTT. Full variable domain (outside the CDR3, taken from reference TRBV7-9 and TRBJ2-3): DTGVSQNPRHKITKRGQNVTFRCDPISEHNRLYWYRQTLGQGPEFLTYFQNEAQLEKSRLLSDRFSAERPKGSFSTLEIQRTEQGDSAMYLCASSLGGGHLSDTQYFGPGTRLTVL.

The chain links TRBV27 to TRBJ2-7; 7 bases agree with TRBD1. The germline V gene encodes CDR1 MNHEY and CDR2 SMNVEV (reference sequence). J was trimmed by 3 bases and V by 11 bases; bases with no gene match: 13. This CDR3 has 14 residues. The CDR3 region has the DNA TGTGCCTCCGCCCCCGGGACAGAGATCTACGAGCAGTACTTC. It is translated as CASAPGTEIYEQYF.

The chain has TRBV7-6 and TRBJ2-1; D possibly corresponds to TRBD2 (6 bases). V was pared by 3 bases and J by 6 bases, with 15 bases between. Germline V gives CDR1 SGHVS, CDR2 FNYEAQ. This CDR3 is 15 amino acids long. In DNA form, the CDR3 reads TGTGCCAGCAGCTTTAACCCTCTAGCGCGCAATGAGCAGTTCTTC. This encodes CASSFNPLARNEQFF.

The chain has TRBV20-1 and TRBJ1-1, with D tentatively TRBD1 (5 bases). V was cut by 4 bases and J by 0 bases, with 9 bases left in between. Per germline, CDR1 DFQATT and CDR2 SNEGSKA (reference sequence). The CDR3 sequence is 13 residues long. Written as DNA, the CDR3 is TGCAGTGCTAATCGGGGGTTGAACACTGAAGCTTTCTTT. Its translation: CSANRGLNTEAFF.

This chain joins TRBV5-1 and TRBJ1-1, with no clear D. Trimming shortened V by 2 bases and J by 7 bases, and 9 bases separated the two germline ends. This CDR3 has 12 residues. The germline V gene has CDR1 SGHRS and CDR2 YFSETQ. The CDR3 DNA reads as TGCGCCAGCAGCTTTAACAGTAATGAAGCTTTCTTT. Its protein is CASSFNSNEAFF.

This clonotype was counted ten times or more. The CDR3 here is CASSLEGQISLMNTEAFF. The CDR3 DNA follows: TGCGCCAGCAGCTTGGAGGGACAGATATCCCTCATGAACACTGAAGCTTTCTTT. The chain carries TRBV5-1 and TRBJ1-1, with 7 nucleotides matching TRBD1. The ends lost 0 bases at V and 0 bases at J; junction bases unmatched: 11. This CDR3 region has 18 residues. CDR1 SGHRS and CDR2 YFSETQ come from the germline V gene.

The rearrangement joins TRBV5-1 to TRBJ2-7, with TRBD1 matching over 8 bases. The CDR3 has 16 residues. V dropped 1 base and J dropped 3; count of bases not matched to a gene: 9. Germline CDR1 SGHRS, CDR2 YFSETQ. The CDR3 DNA sequence: TGCGCCAGCAGCTTGCCACCCGGGACAGGCTACTACGAGCAGTACTTC. Its translation: CASSLPPGTGYYEQYF.

This clonotype was found a few times. The V and J genes are TRBV2 and TRBJ2-1, with 7 bases aligning to TRBD2. CDR3 length equals 16 residues. Germline CDR1 SNHLY, CDR2 FYNNEI. V gave up 5 bases and J gave up 3 bases; unmatched junction bases: 10. This CDR3 reads CASSHRGLVVYNEQFF. Here the CDR3 DNA reads TGTGCCAGCAGTCACCGCGGACTAGTCGTCTACAATGAGCAGTTCTTC. The variable domain in full, with the rest retrieved from reference TRBV2 and TRBJ2-1, is EPEVTQTPSHQVTQMGQEVILRCVPISNHLYFYWYRQILGQKVEFLVSFYNNEISEKSEIFDDQFSVERPDGSNFTLKIRSTKLEDSAMYFCASSHRGLVVYNEQFFGPGTRLTVL.

The chain uses TRBV29-1 and TRBJ2-1, with TRBD1 as a possible D gene (6 bases). Germline-derived CDR1 and CDR2 are SQVTM and ANQGSEA. CDR3 length equals 13 residues. The CDR3 DNA is TGCAGTGCCCCAGGGGTATGGCGCAATGAGCAGTTCTTC. It codes for CSAPGVWRNEQFF.

The genes are TRBV29-1 and TRBJ1-5; D uncertain. This CDR3 has 15 residues. Looked up from germline, CDR1 is SQVTM and CDR2 is ANQGSEA. Trimming cost V 5 bases and J 2 bases, with 16 bases left between them. CDR3 in amino acids: CSVFEGRSGNQPQHF. CDR3 bases: TGCAGCGTTTTCGAGGGCAGGTCGGGCAATCAGCCCCAGCATTTT.

V usage is TRBV5-6 and J usage is TRBJ2-1, with D possibly being TRBD2 (6 bases). Deletions cut 2 bases from V and 0 bases from J, with 9 bases between. The CDR3 totals 15 residues. CDR1 is SGHDT and CDR2 is YYEEEE in the germline V gene. The CDR3 here is CASSFQRASYNEQFF. The CDR3 DNA reads as TGTGCCAGCAGCTTCCAGCGGGCCTCCTACAATGAGCAGTTCTTC.

This clonotype was seen a few times. The chain combines TRBV7-7 with TRBJ2-2, with a tentative D call TRBD1 (6 bases). CDR3 size: 17 residues. The V gene's germline CDR1 is SSHAT and CDR2 FNYEAQ (reference sequence). Trimming removed 1 base from V and 4 bases from J, with 16 bases in between. In DNA form, the CDR3 reads TGTGCCAGCAGCTTAGTTGTCAGGGGCCTTTCCACCGGGGAGCTGTTTTTT. This encodes CASSLVVRGLSTGELFF.

This rearrangement joins TRBV20-1 to TRBJ1-2; 7 positions match TRBD1. The CDR3 extends over 15 amino acids. V lost 0 bases and J lost 3; bases outside the gene matches: 7. CDR1 is DFQATT and CDR2 is SNEGSKA in the germline V gene (reference sequence). CDR3 region: CSAREQGYGDYGYTF. DNA of the CDR3: TGCAGTGCTAGAGAACAGGGGTACGGAGACTATGGCTACACCTTC.

This clonotype has only a few counts. This sequence joins TRBV6-5 and TRBJ2-2; 9 nucleotides align to TRBD1. Germline trimming cut 0 bases from V and 4 bases from J; bases unmatched to any gene: 3. The CDR3 has 16 residues. Germline assignment: CDR1 MNHEY and CDR2 SVGAGI. In DNA, the CDR3 is TGTGCCAGCAGTTACTCGGGGACAGGGACCACCGGGGAGCTGTTTTTT. This gives the protein CASSYSGTGTTGELFF.